The clone carrying this T cell receptor (beta chain) was picked up a small number of times. Its antigen is not known. These data originate in a study of T cells in Graves' hyperthyroidism and ophthalmopathy. Study-wide context: Peripheral blood was acquired at first diagnosis, ahead of any therapy whatsoever.

Patients were excluded because of uncontrolled infection, other autoimmune disease, pregnancy or lactation. Researchers took RNA transcripts and amplified the TCR beta CDR3 regions from them. Primed by the HTBI set, a first-round RT-PCR was run on the TCR CDR3. TCRdb independently ran MiXCR on the multiplex PCR reads; one entry per CDR3 protein. This table holds fewer than 900,000 distinct CDR3 sequences, 16% found once. Study findings and constraints: Classification by a 13 V-J model distinguished ophthalmopathy from stable hyperthyroidism. Clonotypes that were expanded in thyroid above 0.001 mostly appeared in blood too.

Sequencing was done on a sample of blood. The sequence came from a man younger than 35 with Graves' hyperthyroidism.

CDR3 region: CASSPSGRVDEQYF. The CDR3 DNA reads TGTGCCAGCAGCCCCAGCGGGAGGGTCGACGAGCAGTACTTC. The J gene is TRBJ2-7, the V gene TRBV9; 10 positions agree with TRBD2. The V segment lost 4 bases and the J segment 5 bases; nucleotides outside the gene matches: 6. Looked up from germline, CDR1 is SGDLS and CDR2 is YYNGEE. The CDR3 runs to 14 residues.